A selection of T cell receptor beta chains follows, all from one sample in a study of cytomegalovirus exposure and HLA in healthy donors. Using immunoSEQ multiplex PCR, the repertoire was profiled, and TCRdb retains in-frame clones only, with some absent. The sample consists of over 150,000 clones, roughly 85% of them appearing once. Sequenced material: PBMCs. The receptors stem from a man between 18 and 35 years old in good health and CMV-seropositive. Both conserved end residues are part of each CDR3. Each record gives: J gene, V gene, D gene, clone size, CDR3 protein, CDR3 DNA. The D gene is left open where the match is weak. The size of a clone is reported for some rows only, either as once, few or many, or as a class for expanded clones.

>TRBJ2-1|TRBV30|.|.
CAWSDMSRGKFF
TGTGCCTGGAGTGATATGAGCCGGGGGAAGTTCTTC
>TRBJ1-4|TRBV6-6|.|.
CASSYGPATNEKLFF
TGTGCCAGCAGTTACGGCCCAGCAACTAATGAAAAACTGTTTTTT
>TRBJ2-1|TRBV4-2|TRBD1|few
CASSPKGTGRGEQFF
TGTGCCAGCAGCCCGAAGGGGACAGGGAGGGGTGAGCAGTTCTTC
>TRBJ2-5|TRBV5-1|TRBD1|.
CASSTASTGGQETQYF
TGCGCCAGCAGCACGGCTTCTACAGGGGGCCAAGAGACCCAGTACTTC
>TRBJ1-2|TRBV7-2|.|.
CASSIAGANYGYTF
TGTGCCAGCAGTATAGCGGGGGCGAACTATGGCTACACCTTC
>TRBJ2-2|TRBV5-1|TRBD2|.
CASSHPGGGAAGELFF
TGCGCCAGCAGCCACCCTGGCGGGGGGGCGGCCGGGGAGCTGTTTTTT
>TRBJ2-2|TRBV27|TRBD2|.
CASSLAGGTTGELFF
TGTGCCAGCAGTTTAGCCGGGGGGACGACCGGGGAGCTGTTTTTT
>TRBJ2-7|TRBV6-1|TRBD1|once
CASLPGTGGDEQYF
TGTGCCAGCTTACCCGGGACAGGGGGCGACGAGCAGTACTTC
>TRBJ1-1|TRBV5-1|.|.
CASSLDPYSEAFF
TGCGCCAGCAGCTTGGACCCCTATTCTGAAGCTTTCTTT
>TRBJ2-3|TRBV5-1|TRBD2|.
CASSGGGRDTQYF
TGCGCCAGCAGCGGCGGGGGGCGTGATACGCAGTATTTT
>TRBJ1-3|TRBV5-3|.|.
CARSLAVQVSGNTIYF
TGTGCCAGAAGCTTGGCTGTACAGGTCTCCGGAAACACCATATATTTT
>TRBJ2-3|TRBV5-1|TRBD2|once
CASRSGGITDTQYF
TGCGCCAGCAGGAGCGGGGGGATCACAGATACGCAGTATTTT
>TRBJ2-2|TRBV19|.|once
CASSIRRLNTGELFF
TGTGCCAGTAGTATACGCAGGCTGAACACCGGGGAGCTGTTTTTT